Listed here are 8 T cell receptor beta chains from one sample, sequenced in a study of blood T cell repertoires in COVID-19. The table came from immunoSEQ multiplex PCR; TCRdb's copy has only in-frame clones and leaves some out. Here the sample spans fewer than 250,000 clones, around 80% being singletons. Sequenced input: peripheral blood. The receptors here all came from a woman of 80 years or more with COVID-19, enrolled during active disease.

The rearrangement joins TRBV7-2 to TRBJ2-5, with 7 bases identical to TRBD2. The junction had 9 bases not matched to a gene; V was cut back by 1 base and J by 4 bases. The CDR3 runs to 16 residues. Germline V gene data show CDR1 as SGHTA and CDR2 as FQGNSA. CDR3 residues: CASSLVRLSGGETQYF. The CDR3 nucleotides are TGTGCCAGCAGCTTAGTTAGGCTATCGGGGGGAGAGACCCAGTACTTC.

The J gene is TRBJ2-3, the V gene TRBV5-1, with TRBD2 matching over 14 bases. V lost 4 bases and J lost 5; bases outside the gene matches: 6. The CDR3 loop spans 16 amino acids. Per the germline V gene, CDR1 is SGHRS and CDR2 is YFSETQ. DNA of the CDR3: TGCGCCAGCAGCACGGGACTAGCGGGGGCCAAAGATACGCAGTATTTT. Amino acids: CASSTGLAGAKDTQYF. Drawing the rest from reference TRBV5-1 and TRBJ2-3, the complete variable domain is KAGVTQTPRYLIKTRGQQVTLSCSPISGHRSVSWYQQTPGQGLQFLFEYFSETQRNKGNFPGRFSGRQFSNSRSEMNVSTLELGDSALYLCASSTGLAGAKDTQYFGPGTRLTVL.

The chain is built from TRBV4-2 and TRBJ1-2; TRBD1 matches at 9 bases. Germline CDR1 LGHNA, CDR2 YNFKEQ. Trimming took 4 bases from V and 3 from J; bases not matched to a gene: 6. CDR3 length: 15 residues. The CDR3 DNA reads TGTGCCAGCAGCCTACAGGGGGCGCCGGACTATGGCTACACCTTC. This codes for CASSLQGAPDYGYTF.

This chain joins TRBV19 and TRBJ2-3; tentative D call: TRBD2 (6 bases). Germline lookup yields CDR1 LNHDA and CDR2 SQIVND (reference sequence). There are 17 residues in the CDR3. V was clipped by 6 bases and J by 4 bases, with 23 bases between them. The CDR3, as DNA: TGTGCCAGTAGGCGGATCTGGGGGGTAAATTCGCCAGATACGCAGTATTTT. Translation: CASRRIWGVNSPDTQYF.

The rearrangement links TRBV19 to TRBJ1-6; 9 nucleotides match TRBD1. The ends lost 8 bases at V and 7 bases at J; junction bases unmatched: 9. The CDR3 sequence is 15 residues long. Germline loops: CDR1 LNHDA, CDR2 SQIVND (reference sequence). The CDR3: CASAHGTGSNSPLHF. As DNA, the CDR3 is TGTGCCAGTGCCCACGGGACAGGGAGCAATTCACCCCTCCACTTT.

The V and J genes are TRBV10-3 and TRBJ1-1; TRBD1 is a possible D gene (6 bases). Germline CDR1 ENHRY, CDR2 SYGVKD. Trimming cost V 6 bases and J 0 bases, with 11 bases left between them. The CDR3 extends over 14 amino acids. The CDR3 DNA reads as TGTGCCATCAGAGGGGGACCGTTGAACACTGAAGCTTTCTTT. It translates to CAIRGGPLNTEAFF.

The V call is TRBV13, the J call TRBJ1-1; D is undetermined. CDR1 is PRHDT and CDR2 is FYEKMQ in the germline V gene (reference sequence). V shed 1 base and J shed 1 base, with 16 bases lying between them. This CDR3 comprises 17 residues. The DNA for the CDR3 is TGTGCCAGCAGCTTAGAAAAACTGGCAGGTCGGAACACTGAAGCTTTCTTT. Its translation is CASSLEKLAGRNTEAFF.

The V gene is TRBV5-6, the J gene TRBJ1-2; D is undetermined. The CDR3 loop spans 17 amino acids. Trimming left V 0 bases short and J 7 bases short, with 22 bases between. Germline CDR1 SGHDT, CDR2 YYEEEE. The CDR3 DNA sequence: TGTGCCAGCAGCTTGGCCTTCGGTGGGAGCTGGATGGGTGGCTACACCTTC. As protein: CASSLAFGGSWMGGYTF.